This T cell receptor beta chain was obtained from a study of blood T cells in healthy people across ages (dated by TCRdb to between 2015 and 2016). With respect to the entire study: In model experiments, template switching captured roughly one uniquely barcoded TCR beta cDNA molecule for every two T cells. To track age-related changes in TCR beta repertoire diversity, the study relied on deep sequencing normalized with unique cDNA molecular identifiers. The donors were divided into four age groups: young (average around 15 years), middle-aged (under 40), aged (about 56) and long-lived (about 80). Donors of different ages were randomly distributed across sequencing lanes to avoid experimental bias. For two donors (one aged 18 to 30 and one aged 80 or older), the study analyzed two additional independent replicas of 1 million unique cDNA reads from the same blood draw. Study-wide conclusions, independent of this receptor: The long-lived group showed more naive CD4+ T cells, fewer expanded clones and increased TCR diversity than the aged group, suggesting age selection. Observed TCR beta diversity per million T cells fell roughly linearly with age, and a significant reduction was already apparent by age around 44. Bulk unsorted PBMC profiling prevented conclusive comparison of naive and antigen-experienced compartments. Because donor CMV infection status was unknown, age-related changes in expanded clonotypes were potentially confounded. Total diversity estimates from one million sequenced T cells were considered lower bounds and underestimates. There was a strong correlation between observed TCR beta diversity and the percentage of naive T cells measured by flow cytometry.

This clonotype was picked up one time. The clone's antigen remains unknown. Base qualities are not provided; no much larger clone lies one nucleotide away. Library preparation employed 5' RACE. These reads were obtained on an Illumina HiSeq 2500. A second roughly 7 to 12 cycle PCR used a sample-barcoded 5' primer and a J-beta primer mix. A unique molecular identifier was introduced onto each TCR beta cDNA molecule by a template-switch 5' adaptor carrying 12 random nucleotides. Each sample yielded at least 2.5 million CDR3-containing paired-end reads. The Mint cDNA synthesis kit, primed by a TRBC-specific oligonucleotide, was used to synthesize first-strand cDNA from all RNA. All cDNA was treated with uracil-DNA glycosylase and then went through a first 18-cycle PCR with the universal primers M1SS and BC2_uni_R. The study's own analysis went as follows. For normalization, 1 million high-quality reads, each with a distinct molecular identifier, were randomly selected from each sample. Instead of being binned into consensus sequences, reads with shared molecular identifiers were discarded. CDR3 identification, clonotype clustering and error correction used MiTCR with a Q25 quality threshold and the strictest error-elimination algorithm. A nonparametric unseen species model with Euler transformation was used to estimate lower-bound total TCR beta diversity. The public reads were run again by TCRdb, first through fastp at Q25 and then through MiXCR, and only productive beta chains were kept. Every distinct CDR3 protein forms one entry, paired with its most common genes and DNA. TCRdb's processing, not the authors' own work, is the source of the V and J calls. The sample table lists roughly 830,000 distinct CDR3 sequences, less than 80% of them with a count of one. The biggest ten clones account for about 30% of the sample.

The germline V gene (reference sequence) yields SEHNR for CDR1 and FQNEAQ for CDR2. Relative to germline, V is 1 base shorter and J is 5 bases shorter, with 17 bases between their ends. The CDR3 starts with the cysteine, ends with the phenylalanine, and has 16 residues. Only CDR3 DNA is held: 48 bases, read in frame from base 1. Systemically healthy Caucasian individuals from Russia, around 38 in total and aged 6 to 90 years, were included as donors. Around 10 milliliters of peripheral blood were drawn from each donor into EDTA-treated Vacutainer tubes. PBMCs were isolated by Ficoll-Paque density-gradient centrifugation, with at least 6 million obtained per sample. Total RNA was extracted from PBMCs with Trizol reagent, with at least 6 micrograms obtained per sample. For every donor, flow cytometry on a PBMC aliquot measured the percentage of naive CD45RAhigh/CD27high T cells.

The sample consisted of blood. The receptor comes from a man in his thirties or forties in good health. The rearrangement joined TRBV7-9 to TRBJ2-5; TRBD1 is perhaps the D gene, given 6 matching bases. DNA sequence: TGTGCCAGCAGCTTAGGCCGGGACACCCCTCACGAGACCCAGTACTTC. It translates to CASSLGRDTPHETQYF.